This TCR beta chain stems from a study of T cells in tumors after PD-1 blockade. Study context: Daily vismodegib 150 mg continued in a subset of anti-PD-1-treated patients. Peripheral blood samples averaged about 33,000 unique clonotypes and more than 100,000 templates. Study-wide findings and caveats: Blood contained 35% to 50% of the tumor's TCR clonotypes.

V dropped 1 base and J dropped 5 bases, with 9 bases sitting between them. The CDR3 sequence is 12 residues long. Germline assignment: CDR1 GTSNPN and CDR2 SVGIG (reference sequence). With respect to this clone: The antigen is not known.

The method was immunoSEQ multiplex PCR; TCRdb's version includes in-frame clones alone and lacks a portion of them. Seen here are some 60,000 clones, roughly 75% observed once, and the top ten hold around 15%. This chain connects TRBV30 to TRBJ2-7; D might be TRBD1 (5 bases). This clonotype was sampled from a human donor with basal cell carcinoma. Sequencing used PBMCs, obtained before anti-PD-1 treatment. The CDR3 DNA reads TGTGCCTGGAGTGATCAGGGTAACGAGCAGTACTTC. Protein product: CAWSDQGNEQYF.